One and the same sample provided the 9 T cell receptor beta chains below, sequenced in a study of CD8 T cells in Susac syndrome. After extraction with the RNeasy kit, roughly 0.45 to 1 ug of the RNA was reverse transcribed using random hexamers. TCRdb reprocessed the immunoSEQ multiplex PCR reads with MiXCR, giving one entry per CDR3 protein. The table records roughly 80,000 distinct CDR3 sequences, approximately 94% of them present only once. Material for sequencing was CD8+ T cells from PBMCs. Receptors originate from a human donor with Susac syndrome.

This chain uses TRBV7-2 with TRBJ2-3, with D unresolved. The germline V and J ends were trimmed by 5 bases and 4 bases, with 16 bases remaining between them. Germline V lookup: CDR1 SGHTA, CDR2 FQGNSA. The CDR3 length is 15 residues. CDR3 sequence reads: CASSDNWGYADTQYF. As DNA, the CDR3 is TGTGCCAGCAGCGATAACTGGGGATATGCAGATACGCAGTATTTT.

The chain carries TRBV19 and TRBJ2-3, with D possibly TRBD2 on 6 matching bases. The CDR3 contains 17 residues. The V gene lost 2 bases and the J gene lost 5 bases, with 20 bases spanning the gap. Germline assignment: CDR1 LNHDA and CDR2 SQIVND (reference sequence). CDR3 coding DNA: TGTGCCAGTAGTATATTCGAGCGGGCCTCCTCAGGAGATACGCAGTATTTT. Protein sequence: CASSIFERASSGDTQYF.

This clonotype was counted a single time. This chain joins TRBV5-4 and TRBJ1-1; D is ambiguous. This CDR3 is built from 15 residues. Germline V gene data show CDR1 as SGHNT and CDR2 as YYREEE (reference sequence). V gave up 0 bases and J gave up 1 base, with 10 bases separating them. Here the CDR3 reads CASSLGWGPNTEAFF. The CDR3 DNA reads TGTGCCAGCAGCTTGGGTTGGGGTCCGAACACTGAAGCTTTCTTT.

The chain carries TRBV7-8 and TRBJ2-5, with D possibly being TRBD1 or TRBD2 (6 bases each). The germline CDR1 and CDR2 sequences are SGHVS and FQNEAQ. This CDR3 is built from 14 residues. V shed 5 bases and J shed 4 bases, with 14 bases lying between them. DNA of the CDR3: TGTGCCAGCAGCCCGGAGGGGGAACCAGAGACCCAGTACTTC. It specifies CASSPEGEPETQYF. The whole variable domain, filled in from reference TRBV7-8 and TRBJ2-5, reads GAGVSQSPRYKVAKRGQDVALRCDPISGHVSLFWYQQALGQGPEFLTYFQNEAQLDKSGLPSDRFFAERPEGSVSTLKIQRTQQEDSAVYLCASSPEGEPETQYFGPGTRLLVL.

The chain uses TRBV4-3 and TRBJ2-7, with 12 nucleotides matching TRBD2. V was pared by 4 bases and J by 1 base, with 2 bases of the junction left unmatched. Germline assignment: CDR1 LGHNA and CDR2 YSLEER. CDR3 size: 15 residues. The CDR3 sequence: CASSPGLAGSYEQYF. CDR3 DNA: TGCGCCAGCAGCCCCGGACTAGCGGGATCCTACGAGCAGTACTTC.

The rearrangement links TRBV30 to TRBJ2-3; 12 bases map to TRBD2. Germline CDR1 reads GTSNPN; CDR2 reads SVGIG (reference sequence). This CDR3 spans 15 amino acids. J was trimmed by 5 bases and V by 3 bases; bases with no gene match: 6. The CDR3 protein is CAWSASGGVGDTQYF. The CDR3 nucleotides are TGTGCCTGGAGCGCTAGCGGGGGGGTTGGAGATACGCAGTATTTT. Together with reference TRBV30 and TRBJ2-3, the CDR3 gives the full variable domain: SQTIHQWPATLVQPVGSPLSLECTVEGTSNPNLYWYRQAAGRGLQLLFYSVGIGQISSEVPQNLSASRPQDRQFILSSKKLLLSDSGFYLCAWSASGGVGDTQYFGPGTRLTVL.

The chain uses TRBV5-5 and TRBJ2-3; TRBD1 agrees at 9 bases. Germline V gene sequence: CDR1 SGHKS, CDR2 YYEKEE (reference sequence). The CDR3 length is 15 residues. The junction had 7 bases not matched to a gene; V was cut back by 3 bases and J by 5 bases. For the CDR3, the DNA is TGTGCCAGCAGCTCGTACAGGGGGCAAAGAGATACGCAGTATTTT. It yields the protein CASSSYRGQRDTQYF.

V and J are TRBV20-1 and TRBJ2-7, with D maybe TRBD1 (6 bases). Trimming took 3 bases from V and 7 from J, leaving 19 bases between them. Germline lookup yields CDR1 DFQATT and CDR2 SNEGSKA (reference sequence). CDR3 length: 14 amino acids. This CDR3 reads CSARKPDSLYEQYF. The CDR3 nucleotides read TGCAGTGCTAGGAAACCGGACAGCCTGTATGAGCAGTACTTC.

The genes are TRBV5-1 and TRBJ2-7, with D maybe TRBD2 (5 bases). The CDR3 is made up of 14 amino acids. Trimming left V 1 base short and J 1 base short, with 9 bases between. Per germline, CDR1 SGHRS and CDR2 YFSETQ. The DNA for the CDR3 is TGCGCCAGCAGCTTGTCACTAGTTTCCTACGAGCAGTACTTC. Protein sequence: CASSLSLVSYEQYF.